These T cell receptor beta chains were read from a single sample in a study of T cell responses to AZD1222 COVID-19 vaccine. Assay: immunoSEQ multiplex PCR; the TCRdb copy retains only in-frame clones and omits some. The sample contains about 110,000 clones, 81% of which appear only once. The specimen comprised peripheral blood, sampled on day 0 of AZD1222 vaccination. The receptors here all came from an adult in good health. The CDR3 runs from the conserved cysteine through the conserved F or W. Each record gives: J gene, clone size, V gene, D gene, CDR3 protein, CDR3 DNA. The D gene is left open where the match is weak. Clone size is shown for a subset of rows, as once, few, many or a class of expanded clone.

>TRBJ1-1|-|TRBV28|-
CASSLFGRGNTEAFF
TGTGCCAGCAGTTTATTTGGCAGAGGGAACACTGAAGCTTTCTTT
>TRBJ1-1|-|TRBV30|-
CAWVGGAEAFF
TGTGCCTGGGTAGGTGGGGCTGAAGCTTTCTTT
>TRBJ2-2|-|TRBV7-2|-
CASMRGDTTGELFF
TGTGCCAGCATGAGGGGGGACACCACCGGGGAGCTGTTTTTT
>TRBJ2-3|few|TRBV27|-
CASSLRGWGPTGDTQYF
TGTGCCAGCAGTTTAAGGGGGTGGGGCCCTACCGGAGATACGCAGTATTTT
>TRBJ2-2|-|TRBV19|-
CASSIDLDSSNHRDKISNTGELFF
TGTGCCAGTAGTATAGATCTAGACTCCAGTAACCACCGGGACAAAATTTCGAACACCGGGGAGCTGTTTTTT
>TRBJ1-1|-|TRBV6-5|-
CAACSAGVDAEAFF
TGTGCCGCTTGTTCAGCAGGGGTAGACGCTGAAGCTTTCTTT
>TRBJ2-7|-|TRBV5-4|-
CASSRQSYEQYF
TGTGCCAGCAGCCGACAGTCCTACGAGCAGTACTTC
>TRBJ1-3|-|TRBV2|TRBD1
CASSLQGETGNTIYF
TGTGCCAGCAGTCTACAGGGGGAAACTGGAAACACCATATATTTT
>TRBJ1-1|once|TRBV6-5|-
CASSYSRSGDEAFF
TGTGCCAGCAGTTACTCAAGGTCAGGGGATGAAGCTTTCTTT
>TRBJ2-1|once|TRBV5-6|TRBD2
CASSYKGGLAGRDEQFF
TGTGCCAGCAGCTACAAAGGAGGACTAGCGGGAAGAGATGAGCAGTTCTTC
>TRBJ2-1|-|TRBV9|TRBD2
CASSATSGSNVDEQFF
TGTGCCAGCAGCGCGACGAGCGGGAGTAATGTAGATGAGCAGTTCTTC